This TCR beta chain was captured in a study of early stage breast cancer tumors. Method: immunoSEQ multiplex PCR; TCRdb's copy keeps in-frame clones and lacks some. Seen here are fewer than 30,000 clones, 75% to 90% observed once, and the top ten hold roughly 13%. The TCR originated in a person aged 55 to 75 with breast cancer. The material sequenced was blood.

CDR3: CASSLELMNTEAFF. DNA for the CDR3: TGTGCCAGCAGCTTAGAACTTATGAACACTGAAGCTTTCTTT. This chain connects TRBV7-2 to TRBJ1-1; unclear D gene. Trimming shortened V by 1 base and J by 0 bases, and 6 bases separated the two germline ends. This CDR3 has 14 amino acids. The germline V gene encodes CDR1 SGHTA and CDR2 FQGNSA.